The sequence of this TCR beta chain was determined in a study of T cell clones after liver transplantation (dated by TCRdb to between 2017 and 2020). Background for the entire study: ITN030ST, the source of the samples, was a randomized trial that attempted immunosuppression withdrawal within 2 years of liver transplantation. Third party-reactive TCRbeta sequences from pre-transplant MLRs were also identified as an antigen-independent comparator for donor-reactive sequences. Donor-reactive T cell clones were identified using TCRbeta sequencing after a pre-transplant mixed lymphocyte reaction and were then followed in post-transplant blood. Blood samples were taken pre-transplant, pre-randomization before withdrawal, and post-randomization after full withdrawal or failed withdrawal. Three of the eight recipients were HCV-positive; the others were transplanted for non-autoimmune, non-viral indications. Until randomization at 12-24 months post-transplant, subjects were given standard immunosuppression, with no induction therapy. The studied cohort comprised 8 liver transplant recipients, 3 classified as tolerant and 5 as non-tolerant. Tolerance meant complete immunosuppression withdrawal for at least one year without liver enzymes rising beyond twice the upper limit of normal.

High-throughput TCRbeta CDR3 sequencing of frozen genomic DNA was performed by immunoSEQ, including PCR amplification, mapping, bias correction and internal controls. The authors processed their data as follows. Productive rearrangements were retained, and unique TCRbeta sequences were defined by the CDR3 nucleotide sequence together with the V and J gene. Donor-reactive sequences required at least 5-fold expansion in CFSE-low cells versus unstimulated pre-transplant cells and at least 0.01% frequency. To ensure at least 90% detection power, minimum frequency thresholds were set for each subject based on that subject's lowest-template unstimulated sample. Jensen-Shannon divergence between the top 1000 TCRbeta sequences after and before transplant was used to measure repertoire turnover. Two-sided Fisher's exact tests were used to test for changes in how often donor-reactive sequences were detected. Imported from immuneACCESS, the table was reduced by TCRdb to in-frame sequences with V and J called. These copies leave out some clones; in studies compared against another copy, an unresolved V gene accounts for under half, and the cause of the remainder is not known. V and J calls and clone size are those listed in that table; D and trimming were worked out from the DNA. The sample data list just under 60,000 clones, and around two thirds of these were observed just once. The ten largest make up about 3% of the sample.

Only one count was recorded for this clone. Which antigen it targets is not known. No much larger clone is present one base from it, and per-base qualities are unavailable. Thawed unstimulated PBMCs were stained for CD3, CD4 and CD8 and FACS-sorted into CD3+CD4+ and CD3+CD8+ populations. Each of the 8 studied subjects was randomized to immunosuppression withdrawal. The Qiagen DNeasy Blood and Tissue Kit was used for genomic DNA isolation. Study-wide conclusions, independent of this receptor: The conclusions were considered preliminary, being limited by small, heterogeneous patient numbers and non-standardized post-transplant time points. In most of the 8 subjects, regardless of tolerance or HCV status, circulating donor-reactive CD4 TCRbeta sequences dropped significantly post-transplant. Since no allograft tissue specimens were available, donor-reactive T cells may have migrated into the graft instead of being deleted. A greater decline was seen for donor-reactive sequences than for third party-reactive sequences, suggesting partial antigen-specific deletion unrelated to withdrawal success. Low numbers of available donor cells limited the measurable donor-reactive repertoire in a couple of subjects. After accounting for repertoire turnover, donor-reactive detection was significantly reduced in 7 of 8 subjects for CD4 and 8 of 8 for CD8.

From V the trimming removes 0 bases and from J it removes 9 bases, while the gene matches leave 10 bases of the junction unaccounted for. The CDR3 covers 16 residues, taking in both the cysteine and the phenylalanine. Of all the DNA, just the CDR3 is kept, 48 bases in frame from base 1. Per the germline V gene, LGHNA is the CDR1 and YSLEER is the CDR2. The sequence links TRBV4-3 to TRBJ2-1; TRBD2 agrees with 8 junctional bases. The receptor comes from a human patient who received a liver transplant. Some T cells present after a transplant may be cells of the graft donor. The sequenced sample was CD4+ T cells from blood, obtained at the approximately 16-month timepoint. The CDR3 protein is CASSQESLAGPPEQFF. The sequenced DNA: TGCGCCAGCAGCCAAGAGTCGCTAGCGGGTCCCCCTGAGCAGTTCTTC.